This TCR beta chain stems from a study of monozygotic twins with inflammatory bowel disease. The blood volume drawn from each donor was around 2.5 ml. For every TCR library, about 4,000 ng of total RNA was used. Nested amplification of TCRalpha and TCRbeta cDNA involved two PCRs of approximately 16 and 10 cycles. TCRdb reprocessed the 5' RACE reads; each CDR3 protein has one entry and no DNA is given. Its clone listing holds under 200,000 distinct CDR3 sequences. The germline CDR1 and CDR2 sequences are SGHVS and FQNEAQ. This CDR3 is 13 amino acids long. The sequenced sample was blood. The clonotype comes from a human donor with ulcerative colitis or Crohn's disease, or a healthy co-twin of an affected twin (not recorded which). This sequence joins TRBV7-8 and TRBJ2-3; TCRdb lists TRBD2, though no DNA is available to test this call. Here the CDR3 reads CASSLLVSGTQYF.